These 20 T cell receptor beta chains share one sample of origin, sequenced in a study of T cells after yellow fever vaccination. TCRdb passed the 5' RACE reads through MiXCR, listing each CDR3 protein once. The data show a few hundred thousand distinct CDR3 sequences, about 5% seen once. The sample in question was CD4+ T cells sorted from PBMCs, obtained on the day of the yellow fever booster vaccination. These receptors were collected from a man aged 18 to 29 who received the YFV17D yellow fever vaccine.

This clonotype was found many times. This chain joins TRBV20-1 and TRBJ2-1; TRBD1 might be the D (6 bases). The CDR3 is made up of 14 amino acids. Germline CDR1 and CDR2: DFQATT and SNEGSKA (reference sequence). Deletions cut 1 base from V and 4 bases from J, with 11 bases between. CDR3 DNA sequence: TGCAGTGCTAGAGGGGGGCCGGTTTACAATGAGCAGTTCTTC. Protein product: CSARGGPVYNEQFF.

This clonotype was found many times. The chain has TRBV14 and TRBJ2-7; a possible D gene is TRBD1 (6 bases). The CDR3 has 16 amino acids. V dropped 0 bases and J dropped 0 bases, with 12 bases sitting between them. Germline V gene data show CDR1 as SGHDN and CDR2 as FVKESK. This CDR3 reads CASSQDVQGISYEQYF. CDR3 DNA: TGTGCCAGCAGCCAAGATGTGCAGGGGATCTCCTACGAGCAGTACTTC.

This clonotype was counted ten times or more. This CDR3 is CATSRDPTGVLSPLHF. As DNA, the CDR3 is TGTGCCACCAGCAGAGATCCGACCGGAGTTCTTTCACCCCTCCACTTT. The rearrangement joins TRBV15 to TRBJ1-6; D is undetermined. Germline-derived CDR1 and CDR2 are LNHNV and YYDKDF (reference sequence). This CDR3 has 16 amino acids. Between the trimmed V and J ends, which lost 0 bases and 9 bases, there was a span of 15 bases. Full variable domain (remainder filled in from reference TRBV15 and TRBJ1-6): DAMVIQNPRYQVTQFGKPVTLSCSQTLNHNVMYWYQQKSSQAPKLLFHYYDKDFNNEADTPDNFQSRRPNTSFCFLDIRSPGLGDTAMYLCATSRDPTGVLSPLHFGNGTRLTVT.

The table lists this clonotype with a few counts. This chain uses TRBV20-1 with TRBJ2-2; TRBD2 agrees at 10 bases. From germline, CDR1 is DFQATT and CDR2 SNEGSKA (reference sequence). This CDR3 has 13 residues. Losses at the gene ends were 6 bases for V and 5 bases for J; bases not matched to a gene: 3. The CDR3 sequence: CSASGGVTGELFF. DNA of the CDR3: TGCAGTGCAAGCGGGGGGGTGACCGGGGAGCTGTTTTTT.

This clonotype showed up many times. The chain joins TRBV4-3 to TRBJ2-3; TRBD2 agrees at 8 bases. The ends lost 0 bases at V and 9 bases at J; junction bases unmatched: 11. CDR3 length: 16 amino acids. Germline V lookup: CDR1 LGHNA, CDR2 YSLEER. The CDR3 loop reads CASSQERGVAGQTQYF. The CDR3 nucleotides read TGCGCCAGCAGCCAAGAGCGGGGGGTAGCTGGGCAGACGCAGTATTTT.

This clonotype was picked up many times. V usage is TRBV29-1 and J usage is TRBJ2-5, with TRBD2 as a possible D gene (5 bases). V lost 3 bases and J lost 3, with 8 bases in between. Per germline, CDR1 SQVTM and CDR2 ANQGSEA. This CDR3 is 12 amino acids long. CDR3 loop: CSVEDSEETQYF. DNA of the CDR3: TGCAGCGTTGAGGACTCGGAAGAGACCCAGTACTTC. Full variable domain (missing parts from reference TRBV29-1 and TRBJ2-5): SAVISQKPSRDICQRGTSLTIQCQVDSQVTMMFWYRQQPGQSLTLIATANQGSEATYESGFVIDKFPISRPNLTFSTLTVSNMSPEDSSIYLCSVEDSEETQYFGPGTRLLVL.

In this sample, this clonotype turned up many times. The V call is TRBV30, the J call TRBJ1-2; possible D gene TRBD1, 6 bases. Germline V CDR1 and CDR2: GTSNPN, SVGIG (reference sequence). This CDR3 has 14 amino acids. V was cut by 3 bases and J by 6 bases, with 17 bases left in between. DNA of the CDR3: TGTGCCTGGAGACAAGACAGGTGGGCTCATGGCTACACCTTC. Protein sequence: CAWRQDRWAHGYTF.

The CDR3 DNA is TGTGCCAGCAGTACCTGGACAGGTAGTGGCTATGGCTACACCTTC. Translating it yields CASSTWTGSGYGYTF. This sequence joins TRBV6-5 and TRBJ1-2; 7 nucleotides align to TRBD1. Germline V gives CDR1 MNHEY, CDR2 SVGAGI. The CDR3 length is 15 residues. Germline trimming cut 5 bases from V and 4 bases from J; bases unmatched to any gene: 10.

This clonotype has only a few counts. The chain uses TRBV5-1 and TRBJ1-5, with D possibly TRBD1 on 6 matching bases. Trimming took off 4 bases at V and 3 bases at J, with 11 bases between the two ends. CDR1 and CDR2 from the germline V gene are SGHRS and YFSETQ. This CDR3 has 14 amino acids. CDR3 protein: CASSPGHINQPQHF. The CDR3 DNA is TGCGCCAGCAGCCCGGGACATATCAATCAGCCCCAGCATTTT.

Here the CDR3 DNA reads TGTGCCAGCAGTGAGAATTGGACAGGGAGGAATAAAAACATTCAGTACTTC. It specifies CASSENWTGRNKNIQYF. V usage is TRBV2 and J usage is TRBJ2-4; 8 positions agree with TRBD1. V lost 3 bases and J lost 4; bases outside the gene matches: 11. Germline CDR1 SNHLY, CDR2 FYNNEI. The CDR3 spans 17 residues.

This clonotype was detected a few times. J is TRBJ2-6 and V is TRBV18, with D perhaps TRBD1 (6 bases). CDR3 length: 16 amino acids. Germline CDR1 KGHSH, CDR2 LQKENI. Between the trimmed V and J ends, which lost 5 bases and 1 base, there was a span of 12 bases. In nucleotides, the CDR3 is TGTGCCAGCTCAATCAGGGGTTCATCTGGGGCCAACGTCCTGACTTTC. This sequence encodes CASSIRGSSGANVLTF.

The table lists this clonotype with many counts. CDR3 bases: TGTGCCAGCAGCCAAGACCGGGGAGATACGCAGTATTTT. Protein product: CASSQDRGDTQYF. V gene TRBV14 combines with J gene TRBJ2-3, with a possible D match to TRBD2 (5 bases). From germline, CDR1 is SGHDN and CDR2 FVKESK. V lost 0 bases and J 5 bases, leaving 6 bases between the germline ends. The CDR3 runs 13 residues.

This clonotype was detected ten times or more. This chain joins TRBV6-6 and TRBJ2-5; perhaps D is TRBD1 or TRBD2 (6 bases each). Germline CDR1 and CDR2: MNHNY and SVGAGI (reference sequence). The CDR3 sequence is 15 residues long. V was pared by 2 bases and J by 5 bases, with 15 bases between. Here the CDR3 DNA reads TGTGCCAGCAGTTACCCTCAAAGGAGGGGGGAGACCCAGTACTTC. Translated, it gives CASSYPQRRGETQYF.

V usage is TRBV7-2 and J usage is TRBJ1-1, with D tentatively TRBD1 (6 bases). The germline V gene has CDR1 SGHTA and CDR2 FQGNSA. V shed 3 bases and J shed 1 base, with 9 bases lying between them. CDR3 length: 14 amino acids. The DNA for the CDR3 is TGTGCCAGCAGCTTTAGACAGGAGAACACTGAAGCTTTCTTT. Amino acid sequence: CASSFRQENTEAFF.

This clonotype occurred a few times. The CDR3 DNA follows: TGTGCCAGCAGCACCCGGGCAGGCGACCCATCGGATACGCAGTATTTT. It specifies CASSTRAGDPSDTQYF. This sequence joins TRBV7-8 and TRBJ2-3; D not certain. Trimming pared 5 bases from V and 6 bases from J, leaving 21 bases between. Germline CDR1 is SGHVS and CDR2 is FQNEAQ. There are 16 residues in the CDR3.

This clonotype occurred many times. The chain is built from TRBV7-9 and TRBJ2-3; TRBD1 aligns across 9 bases. CDR1 SEHNR and CDR2 FQNEAQ come from the germline V gene (reference sequence). The CDR3 contains 15 residues. V was clipped by 6 bases and J by 3 bases; unmatched bases: 7. The chain's CDR3 is CASSYTGGGTDTQYF. The CDR3 DNA sequence: TGTGCCAGCAGTTACACAGGGGGCGGAACAGATACGCAGTATTTT.

This clonotype was counted at least ten times. The chain is built from TRBV5-8 and TRBJ2-4; the D is unclear. Germline V gene data show CDR1 as SGHTS and CDR2 as YDEGEE. CDR3 length equals 14 residues. V lost 0 bases to trimming and J lost 7 bases, with 11 bases between them. The CDR3 DNA follows: TGTGCCAGCAGCTTGGGTCGGCAGTGGAACATTCAGTACTTC. Amino acid sequence: CASSLGRQWNIQYF.

This clonotype was observed a few times. The genes are TRBV6-6 and TRBJ1-4; 7 bases fit TRBD1. The V and J ends lost 0 bases and 7 bases, in that order; junction bases with no gene match: 5. CDR1 is MNHNY and CDR2 is SVGAGI in the germline V gene (reference sequence). The CDR3 consists of 15 residues. The CDR3 protein is CASSYSRGGGEKLFF. CDR3 bases: TGTGCCAGCAGTTACTCGAGAGGGGGCGGTGAAAAACTGTTTTTT.

This clonotype was seen a handful of times. The V call is TRBV7-9, the J call TRBJ1-5; D call uncertain. V was trimmed by 5 bases and J by 7 bases, leaving 9 bases between them. Germline assignment: CDR1 SEHNR and CDR2 FQNEAQ (reference sequence). There are 12 residues in the CDR3. CDR3 residues: CASSALSQPQHF. The DNA for the CDR3 is TGTGCCAGCAGCGCATTGTCCCAGCCCCAGCATTTT.

The chain recombines TRBV6-2 or TRBV6-3 with TRBJ1-2; 7 nucleotides line up with TRBD1. The CDR3 contains 14 residues. Germline V CDR1 and CDR2: MNHEY, SVGEGT. V was pared by 8 bases and J by 6 bases, with 12 bases of the junction left unmatched. CDR3 in DNA: TGTGCCAGCGGGGGTGGGACAGCCACGGATGGCTACACCTTC. Its translation: CASGGGTATDGYTF.